Listed here is a single T cell receptor (beta chain). The CDR3 contains 17 residues. CDR1 and CDR2 from the germline V gene are SGHRS and YFSETQ. The V end lost 0 bases, the J end lost 2 bases, and 17 bases lay between the germline ends. This entry comes from a study of cytomegalovirus exposure and HLA in healthy donors. This PCR relied on a set of 60 Vbeta primers and 13 Jbeta primers. Only in-frame clones appear in the TCRdb table, and some are missing; sequencing was by immunoSEQ multiplex PCR. The data show approximately 52,000 clones, with about 77% seen just once and 2% to 3% held by the top ten.

V gene TRBV5-1 combines with J gene TRBJ2-5; possible D gene TRBD1, 6 bases. The sample taken for sequencing was PBMCs. This clonotype was obtained from a female donor in good health and CMV-seronegative. CDR3 amino acids: CASSLGTGGQLQETQYF. The DNA of the CDR3 is TGCGCCAGCAGCTTGGGGACTGGGGGACAACTTCAAGAGACCCAGTACTTC.